This T cell receptor (beta chain) was found in a study of T cells in Graves' hyperthyroidism and ophthalmopathy. The CDR3 consists of 17 residues. Losses at the gene ends were 0 bases for V and 5 bases for J; bases not matched to a gene: 10. Amplification targeted TCR beta CDR3 regions from RNA transcripts. The HTBI primer set drove a first-round RT-PCR of the TCR CDR3. One entry per CDR3 protein, called by TCRdb with MiXCR from the multiplex PCR reads. This sample yields under 400,000 distinct CDR3 sequences, of which approximately 25% are seen a single time; around four fifths belongs to the top ten. There are a few counts of this clonotype.

The chain links TRBV12-3 or TRBV12-4 to TRBJ1-1; 9 positions agree with TRBD1. Sequencing was done on a sample of blood. This TCR derives from a man in his fifties or sixties with Graves' hyperthyroidism. CDR3 DNA sequence: TGTGCCAGCAGTTTAGCGTTACAGGGGGCGCCGGGAACTGAAGCTTTCTTT. Its protein is CASSLALQGAPGTEAFF.